The 29 T cell receptor beta chains reported below all come from one sample, sequenced in a study of blood T cell repertoires in COVID-19. Sequenced by immunoSEQ multiplex PCR; TCRdb stores in-frame clones only, minus some. The data contain about 100,000 clones, around 87% of them singletons. Sequencing input: peripheral blood. The receptors stem from a woman aged 30 to 39 with acute or convalescent COVID-19.

V gene TRBV27 combines with J gene TRBJ1-2; D gene ambiguous. V gave up 2 bases and J gave up 3 bases, with 10 bases separating them. The CDR3 extends over 14 amino acids. In germline, CDR1 is MNHEY, CDR2 SMNVEV (reference sequence). The CDR3 spells CASSLEYGHYGYTF. The DNA for the CDR3 is TGTGCCAGCAGTTTAGAGTATGGGCACTATGGCTACACCTTC.

The chain recombines TRBV7-3 with TRBJ2-2; a weak D match, TRBD2 (7 bases). There are 16 residues in the CDR3. Looked up from germline, CDR1 is SGHTA and CDR2 is FQGTGA. V shed 3 bases and J shed 0 bases, with 11 bases lying between them. CDR3 nucleotide sequence: TGTGCCAGCAGCTTCGCGGGGGCGGCGAACACCGGGGAGCTGTTTTTT. This translates into CASSFAGAANTGELFF.

V and J are TRBV28 and TRBJ1-3, with unresolved D. CDR1 and CDR2 from the germline V gene are MDHEN and SYDVKM. The CDR3 length is 15 residues. V was trimmed by 4 bases and J by 4 bases, leaving 14 bases between them. DNA of the CDR3: TGTGCCAGCAGTTCCCCGGGATTGGGGGGAAACACCATATATTTT. Translated, it gives CASSSPGLGGNTIYF.

V gene TRBV19 combines with J gene TRBJ2-3, with 8 bases identical to TRBD1. Germline trimming cut 6 bases from V and 4 bases from J; bases unmatched to any gene: 9. CDR3 length equals 15 residues. Germline V gene data show CDR1 as LNHDA and CDR2 as SQIVND (reference sequence). The CDR3: CASRLGTGGADTQYF. As DNA, the CDR3 is TGTGCCAGTAGGTTGGGGACAGGAGGCGCAGATACGCAGTATTTT.

The chain has TRBV28 and TRBJ1-4; 7 bases align to TRBD1. Germline CDR1 MDHEN, CDR2 SYDVKM. With V trimmed by 6 bases and J by 8 bases, 9 bases remained unmatched. The CDR3 spans 14 residues. CDR3 in amino acids: CASSPGQLMEKLFF. In DNA form, the CDR3 reads TGTGCCAGCAGCCCGGGACAGTTGATGGAAAAACTGTTTTTT.

The rearrangement links TRBV5-1 to TRBJ2-3, with a tentative D call TRBD2 (6 bases). The V gene lost 6 bases and the J gene lost 0 bases, with 17 bases spanning the gap. The CDR3 length is 16 residues. Germline values: CDR1 SGHRS, CDR2 YFSETQ. The CDR3 DNA follows: TGCGCCAGCACCTCCCTCTCCGCGGGGAGCACAGATACGCAGTATTTT. Translation: CASTSLSAGSTDTQYF.

The chain is built from TRBV19 and TRBJ1-2; 11 nucleotides align to TRBD1. The CDR3 length is 15 residues. CDR1 and CDR2 (germline): LNHDA, SQIVND (reference sequence). J gave up 7 bases and V 3 bases, and 7 bases lay outside the gene matches. CDR3 nucleotides: TGTGCCAGTAGTATTTGGACAGGGGGCACTTCTGGCTACACCTTC. This translates into CASSIWTGGTSGYTF.

The rearrangement links TRBV13 to TRBJ1-3, with D unresolved. The CDR3 runs 16 residues. Trimming stripped 0 bases from V and 4 bases from J, with 13 bases between. Per germline, CDR1 PRHDT and CDR2 FYEKMQ (reference sequence). In DNA form, the CDR3 reads TGTGCCAGCAGCTTAGGATATCGTCAGTCCGGAAACACCATATATTTT. Encoded protein: CASSLGYRQSGNTIYF. The whole variable domain, remainder taken from reference TRBV13 and TRBJ1-3, is AAGVIQSPRHLIKEKRETATLKCYPIPRHDTVYWYQQGPGQDPQFLISFYEKMQSDKGSIPDRFSAQQFSDYHSELNMSSLELGDSALYFCASSLGYRQSGNTIYFGEGSWLTVV.

Comment on this clone: Other DNA sequences in the sample encode the same CDR3. CDR3 sequence reads: CASRTSGGNTGELFF. The CDR3 coding sequence is TGTGCCAGTAGGACTAGCGGGGGGAACACCGGGGAGCTGTTTTTT. The V gene is TRBV2, the J gene TRBJ2-2; TRBD2 agrees at 13 bases. Germline V gene sequence: CDR1 SNHLY, CDR2 FYNNEI. There are 15 residues in the CDR3. V dropped 9 bases and J dropped 1; count of bases not matched to a gene: 2.

The genes are TRBV19 and TRBJ1-6; 10 bases agree with TRBD1. The CDR3 contains 15 residues. V dropped 7 bases and J dropped 7; count of bases not matched to a gene: 7. Germline loops: CDR1 LNHDA, CDR2 SQIVND (reference sequence). The CDR3 sequence is CASNHLTGGNSPLHF. The DNA for the CDR3 is TGTGCCAGTAATCATTTGACAGGGGGCAATTCACCCCTCCACTTT.

The chain is built from TRBV5-1 and TRBJ1-4; D is possibly TRBD1 (5 bases). The V gene lost 2 bases and the J gene lost 6 bases, with 11 bases spanning the gap. This CDR3 contains 14 residues. Germline lookup yields CDR1 SGHRS and CDR2 YFSETQ. The CDR3 spells CASSLQAVDEKLFF. CDR3 nucleotide sequence: TGCGCCAGCAGCTTACAGGCGGTGGATGAAAAACTGTTTTTT.

The rearrangement uses TRBV9 and TRBJ2-3; 8 nucleotides align to TRBD2. The CDR3 consists of 16 residues. CDR1 and CDR2 (germline): SGDLS, YYNGEE. J lost 3 bases, V lost 0 bases, and 6 bases had no gene match. This CDR3 reads CASSVAPSGGTDTQYF. Written as DNA, the CDR3 is TGTGCCAGCAGCGTAGCTCCCAGCGGGGGTACAGATACGCAGTATTTT.

This chain uses TRBV5-1 with TRBJ2-6; 9 nucleotides match TRBD1. With 4 bases clipped from V and 4 bases from J, the junction kept 9 bases outside the gene matches. The CDR3 spans 17 residues. Germline loops: CDR1 SGHRS, CDR2 YFSETQ. This CDR3 is CASSAGQGFSGANVLTF. CDR3 bases: TGCGCCAGCAGCGCGGGACAGGGATTTTCCGGGGCCAACGTCCTGACTTTC.

The rearrangement joins TRBV14 to TRBJ1-1; D is unclear. The germline gives CDR1 SGHDN, CDR2 FVKESK. The CDR3 sequence is 12 residues long. V lost 8 bases and J lost 0, with 7 bases in between. The CDR3 spells CASGIMNTEAFF. The CDR3 coding sequence is TGTGCCAGCGGCATCATGAACACTGAAGCTTTCTTT.

This clone was observed once. This chain joins TRBV11-3 and TRBJ1-2; tentative D call: TRBD1 (6 bases). From germline, CDR1 is SGHNT and CDR2 YENEEA. This CDR3 contains 13 residues. V lost 5 bases and J 4 bases, leaving 11 bases between the germline ends. CDR3 nucleotides: TGTGCCAGCAGCACCAGGGGCCCCTATGGCTACACCTTC. Translating it yields CASSTRGPYGYTF. Filled out from reference TRBV11-3 and TRBJ1-2, the complete variable domain reads EAGVVQSPRYKIIEKKQPVAFWCNPISGHNTLYWYLQNLGQGPELLIRYENEEAVDDSQLPKDRFSAERLKGVDSTLKIQPAELGDSAVYLCASSTRGPYGYTFGSGTRLTVV.

The chain recombines TRBV27 with TRBJ2-7, with D possibly being TRBD2 (6 bases). Trimming pared 9 bases from V and 6 bases from J, leaving 18 bases between. The CDR3 covers 13 residues. Germline V gives CDR1 MNHEY, CDR2 SMNVEV (reference sequence). For the CDR3, the DNA is TGTGCCAGTCACGGGACTCTCGAAGGCGAGCAGTACTTC. Amino acids: CASHGTLEGEQYF.

The V gene is TRBV7-9, the J gene TRBJ2-1, with D possibly being TRBD2 (6 bases). This CDR3 has 15 residues. Germline V lookup: CDR1 SEHNR, CDR2 FQNEAQ (reference sequence). Trimming took off 4 bases at V and 6 bases at J, with 16 bases between the two ends. Here the CDR3 reads CASSSQRAGSNEQFF. DNA for the CDR3: TGTGCCAGCAGCTCCCAGCGGGCGGGCTCCAATGAGCAGTTCTTC.

The chain recombines TRBV7-8 with TRBJ1-6, with 7 bases identical to TRBD1. This CDR3 has 16 residues. Germline CDR1 SGHVS, CDR2 FQNEAQ. The V segment lost 5 bases and the J segment 5 bases; nucleotides outside the gene matches: 9. CDR3 sequence reads: CASSPLGQFNNSPLHF. The CDR3 nucleotides are TGTGCCAGCAGCCCTTTGGGACAGTTCAATAATTCACCCCTCCACTTT.

The chain combines TRBV5-1 with TRBJ1-1; D ambiguous. The V and J ends lost 2 bases and 8 bases respectively, with 7 bases between them. Germline CDR1 reads SGHRS; CDR2 reads YFSETQ. CDR3 length equals 11 residues. CDR3 coding DNA: TGCGCCAGCAGCTTCGGCAGGGAAGCTTTCTTT. It encodes CASSFGREAFF.

The chain carries TRBV9 and TRBJ1-5; D unclear. Between the trimmed V and J ends, which lost 0 bases and 4 bases, there was a span of 5 bases. Germline V gives CDR1 SGDLS, CDR2 YYNGEE. CDR3 size: 13 residues. In DNA, the CDR3 is TGTGCCAGCAGCGTAGACATAAATCAGCCCCAGCATTTT. Translation: CASSVDINQPQHF.

The V call is TRBV24-1, the J call TRBJ1-1; D is perhaps TRBD1 (5 bases). Trimming cost V 8 bases and J 3 bases, with 21 bases left between them. The CDR3 runs to 16 residues. The germline CDR1 and CDR2 sequences are KGHDR and SFDVKD. CDR3 in amino acids: CATTYPSKGGDTEAFF. The DNA for the CDR3 is TGTGCCACCACCTACCCCTCAAAAGGAGGGGACACTGAAGCTTTCTTT.

This rearrangement joins TRBV5-6 to TRBJ1-6; perhaps TRBD1 as D (5 bases). Trimming shortened V by 2 bases and J by 9 bases, and 18 bases separated the two germline ends. CDR3 length equals 16 residues. The V gene's germline CDR1 is SGHDT and CDR2 YYEEEE. CDR3 nucleotides: TGTGCCAGCAGCTTCGGGGGGGATGCCCGGGGTTCACCCCTCCACTTT. Translating it yields CASSFGGDARGSPLHF. The entire variable domain, with the rest obtained from reference TRBV5-6 and TRBJ1-6, is as follows: DAGVTQSPTHLIKTRGQQVTLRCSPKSGHDTVSWYQQALGQGPQFIFQYYEEEERQRGNFPDRFSGHQFPNYSSELNVNALLLGDSALYLCASSFGGDARGSPLHFGNGTRLTVT.

CDR3 nucleotide sequence: TGTGCCAGCAGCTTACAGAATAATGAAAAACTGTTTTTT. Translation gives CASSLQNNEKLFF. This chain joins TRBV7-9 and TRBJ1-4, with D hard to call. CDR1 is SEHNR and CDR2 is FQNEAQ in the germline V gene (reference sequence). This CDR3 is built from 13 residues. The V gene lost 2 bases and the J gene lost 4 bases, with 5 bases spanning the gap.

The chain is built from TRBV2 and TRBJ2-3, with D tentatively TRBD1 (6 bases). V lost 7 bases, J lost 2 bases, and 13 bases lay in between. The length of the CDR3 is 14 residues. Germline values: CDR1 SNHLY, CDR2 FYNNEI. CDR3 coding DNA: TGTGCCAGCATCGGACAGCCAACCACAGATACGCAGTATTTT. Translation gives CASIGQPTTDTQYF.

The chain employs TRBV27 and TRBJ1-2; a possible D gene is TRBD1 (5 bases). The V gene lost 8 bases and the J gene lost 0 bases, with 13 bases spanning the gap. The CDR3 is 14 amino acids. Germline-derived CDR1 and CDR2 are MNHEY and SMNVEV (reference sequence). The CDR3 nucleotides read TGTGCCAGCGGAGCAGGGACTTCTAACTATGGCTACACCTTC. Its protein is CASGAGTSNYGYTF.

This chain joins TRBV24-1 and TRBJ2-1; D may be TRBD1 (6 bases). The CDR3 spans 15 residues. Germline CDR1 and CDR2: KGHDR and SFDVKD. Trimming stripped 3 bases from V and 6 bases from J, with 14 bases between. CDR3 amino acids: CATSDLGARGNEQFF. In DNA form, the CDR3 reads TGTGCCACCAGTGATCTGGGGGCCAGGGGCAATGAGCAGTTCTTC.

This clone was recorded once. This chain joins TRBV7-9 and TRBJ1-5; no definite D call. This CDR3 spans 16 amino acids. The germline V and J ends were trimmed by 5 bases and 4 bases, with 18 bases remaining between them. Germline V gene sequence: CDR1 SEHNR, CDR2 FQNEAQ (reference sequence). The CDR3 spells CASSLGSVRTNQPQHF. CDR3 sequence (DNA): TGTGCCAGCAGCCTAGGTAGCGTGCGGACTAATCAGCCCCAGCATTTT.

The CDR3: CASSPHATGGIGNQPQHF. The CDR3 DNA sequence: TGTGCCAGCAGTCCACACGCTACAGGGGGTATTGGCAATCAGCCCCAGCATTTT. The chain employs TRBV28 and TRBJ1-5; TRBD1 matches at 8 bases. The V and J ends lost 5 bases and 2 bases, in that order; junction bases with no gene match: 14. CDR1 is MDHEN, CDR2 SYDVKM, per germline. This CDR3 contains 18 residues.

CDR3 residues: CASGLGQTTDTQYF. DNA of the CDR3: TGTGCTAGTGGTTTAGGACAGACCACAGATACGCAGTATTTT. The rearrangement links TRBV12-5 to TRBJ2-3, with D possibly being TRBD1 (6 bases). The CDR3 totals 14 residues. Per germline, CDR1 LGHNT and CDR2 FRNRAP. V was clipped by 3 bases and J by 2 bases, with 9 bases between them.